These T cell receptor beta chains were read from a single sample in a study of blood T cell repertoires in COVID-19. Clones were read by immunoSEQ multiplex PCR, and TCRdb kept only the in-frame ones, dropping some. The data show under 80,000 clones, around 88% seen once. The sequencing input was peripheral blood. These TCRs come from a human donor in a cohort sampled during active COVID-19. The conserved cysteine and the conserved F or W are not part of the CDR3 here. Fields, in order: clone size, V gene, CDR3 protein. The size of a clone is reported for some rows only, either as once, few or many, or as a class for expanded clones.

clone_size: .
v_call: TRBV9
cdr3_aa: ASSRRLAGYNEQF

clone_size: .
v_call: TRBV7-9
cdr3_aa: ASSPGQGRLNTEAF

clone_size: .
v_call: TRBV6-1
cdr3_aa: ASSELSPGTGELF

clone_size: .
v_call: TRBV5-6
cdr3_aa: ASSVGGGYT

clone_size: .
v_call: TRBV28
cdr3_aa: ATRGQLNTEAF

clone_size: .
v_call: TRBV27
cdr3_aa: ASSLGTGYEDT

clone_size: once
v_call: TRBV7-2
cdr3_aa: ASRNTGTSANEQF

clone_size: .
v_call: TRBV15
cdr3_aa: ATSRDNTGGVFHT

clone_size: .
v_call: TRBV7-9
cdr3_aa: ASSTATSGALGEQF

clone_size: .
v_call: TRBV18
cdr3_aa: ASSPQGSNSPLH

clone_size: .
v_call: TRBV3-1/TRBV3-2
cdr3_aa: ASSQAGAAIGYT

clone_size: .
v_call: TRBV27
cdr3_aa: ASSLYLGGANSPLH

clone_size: .
v_call: TRBV27
cdr3_aa: ASSPTSEDTQY

clone_size: .
v_call: TRBV2
cdr3_aa: ASSDLSRGGTDTQY

clone_size: .
v_call: TRBV27
cdr3_aa: ASSPQGFYEQY

clone_size: few
v_call: TRBV7-9
cdr3_aa: ASSLTDSHYGYT

clone_size: .
v_call: TRBV13
cdr3_aa: ASSSTGSPLH

clone_size: .
v_call: TRBV7-2
cdr3_aa: ASSLRGGGTDTQY

clone_size: .
v_call: TRBV19
cdr3_aa: ASRPQGTSTDTQY

clone_size: .
v_call: TRBV19
cdr3_aa: ASRTGNPYEQY

clone_size: .
v_call: TRBV19
cdr3_aa: ASSATSGGAREQF

clone_size: few
v_call: TRBV6-5
cdr3_aa: ASSYSMGGYRETQY

clone_size: .
v_call: TRBV30
cdr3_aa: AWSRSRFVVQETQY

clone_size: .
v_call: TRBV2
cdr3_aa: ASMGQGQRGYT

clone_size: .
v_call: TRBV9
cdr3_aa: ASSVATSGVGDTQY

clone_size: .
v_call: TRBV5-1
cdr3_aa: ASSLRAGKGTGELF

clone_size: .
v_call: TRBV5-8
cdr3_aa: ASRLTSGGPQEQY

clone_size: few
v_call: TRBV7-9
cdr3_aa: ASSRDRGDQPQH

clone_size: .
v_call: TRBV4-1
cdr3_aa: ASSQSSSGAYNEQF

clone_size: .
v_call: TRBV7-2
cdr3_aa: ASSLAGRGGEQY

clone_size: .
v_call: TRBV28
cdr3_aa: ASSPGGAAAGELF

clone_size: .
v_call: TRBV5-4
cdr3_aa: ASSFRDSNTGELF

clone_size: few
v_call: TRBV28
cdr3_aa: ASSFRQGGNQPQH

clone_size: .
v_call: TRBV6-2/TRBV6-3
cdr3_aa: ASSWGVQETQY

clone_size: .
v_call: TRBV19
cdr3_aa: ASSDRVGGNEQF

clone_size: .
v_call: TRBV7-9
cdr3_aa: ASSLVRDSISLPYEQY

clone_size: .
v_call: TRBV13
cdr3_aa: ASSFIGLGATEAF

clone_size: .
v_call: TRBV24-1
cdr3_aa: ATAKGGQLTGELF